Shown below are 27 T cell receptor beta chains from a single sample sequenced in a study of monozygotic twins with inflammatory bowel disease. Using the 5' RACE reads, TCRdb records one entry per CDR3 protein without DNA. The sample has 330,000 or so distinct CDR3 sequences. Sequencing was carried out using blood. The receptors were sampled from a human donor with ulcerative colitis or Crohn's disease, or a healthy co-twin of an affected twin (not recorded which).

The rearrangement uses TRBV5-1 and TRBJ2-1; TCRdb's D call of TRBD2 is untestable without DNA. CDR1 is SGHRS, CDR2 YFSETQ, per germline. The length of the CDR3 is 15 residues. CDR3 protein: CASSATLAGTNEQFF.

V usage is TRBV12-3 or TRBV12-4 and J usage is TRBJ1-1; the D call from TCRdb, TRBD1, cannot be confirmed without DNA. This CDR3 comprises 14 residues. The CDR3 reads CASSPDRFYTEAFF.

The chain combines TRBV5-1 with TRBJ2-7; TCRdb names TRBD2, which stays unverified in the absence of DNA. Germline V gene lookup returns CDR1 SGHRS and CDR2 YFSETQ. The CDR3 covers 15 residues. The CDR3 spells CASSQGTSLSYEQYF.

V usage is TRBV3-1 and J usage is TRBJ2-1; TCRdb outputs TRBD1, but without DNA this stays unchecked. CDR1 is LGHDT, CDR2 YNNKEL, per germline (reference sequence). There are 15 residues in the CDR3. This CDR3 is CASSTMGGRYNEQFF.

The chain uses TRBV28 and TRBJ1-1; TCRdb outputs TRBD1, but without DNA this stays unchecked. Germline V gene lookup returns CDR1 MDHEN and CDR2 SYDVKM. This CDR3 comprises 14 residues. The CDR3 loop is CASRSTGQNTEAFF.

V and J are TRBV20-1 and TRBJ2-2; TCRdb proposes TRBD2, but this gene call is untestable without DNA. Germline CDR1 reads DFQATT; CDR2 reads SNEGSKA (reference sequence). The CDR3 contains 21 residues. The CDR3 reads CSARDGRGSGRGSRGTGELFF.

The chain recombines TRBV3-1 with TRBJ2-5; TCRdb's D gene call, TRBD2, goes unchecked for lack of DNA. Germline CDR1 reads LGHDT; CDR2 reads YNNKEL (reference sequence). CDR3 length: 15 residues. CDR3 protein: CASSPSWTSGETQYF.

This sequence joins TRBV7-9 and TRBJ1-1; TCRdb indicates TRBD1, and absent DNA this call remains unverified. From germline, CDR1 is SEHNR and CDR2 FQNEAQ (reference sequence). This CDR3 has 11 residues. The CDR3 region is CAGSGGTEAFF.

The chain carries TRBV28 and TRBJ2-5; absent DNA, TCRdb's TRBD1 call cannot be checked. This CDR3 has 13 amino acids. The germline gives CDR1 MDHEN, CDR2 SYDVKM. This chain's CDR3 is CASSFTGPGTQYF.

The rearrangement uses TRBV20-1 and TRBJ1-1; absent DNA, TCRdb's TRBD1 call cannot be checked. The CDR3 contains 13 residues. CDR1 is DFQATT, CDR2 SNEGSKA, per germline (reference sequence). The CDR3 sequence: CSAREDRDTEAFF.

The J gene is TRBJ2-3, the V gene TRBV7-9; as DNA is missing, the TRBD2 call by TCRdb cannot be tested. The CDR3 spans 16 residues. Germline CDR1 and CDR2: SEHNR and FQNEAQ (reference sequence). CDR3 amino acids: CASSYGLSINSDTQYF.

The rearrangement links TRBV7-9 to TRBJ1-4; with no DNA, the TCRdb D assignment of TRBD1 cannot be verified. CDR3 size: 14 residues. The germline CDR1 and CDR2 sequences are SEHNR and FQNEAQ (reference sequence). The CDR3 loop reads CASSVGQGTEKLFF.

The CDR3 sequence: CASSLREVASQPQHF. The chain couples TRBV18 to TRBJ1-5. Germline CDR1 and CDR2: KGHSH and LQKENI. The CDR3 loop spans 15 amino acids. The full variable domain, completed using reference TRBV18 and TRBJ1-5, is NAGVMQNPRHLVRRRGQEARLRCSPMKGHSHVYWYRQLPEEGLKFMVYLQKENIIDESGMPKERFSAEFPKEGPSILRIQQVVRGDSAAYFCASSLREVASQPQHFGDGTRLSIL.

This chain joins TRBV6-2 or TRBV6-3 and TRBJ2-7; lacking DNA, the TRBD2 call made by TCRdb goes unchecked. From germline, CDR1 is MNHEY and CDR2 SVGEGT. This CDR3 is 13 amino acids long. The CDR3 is CATRLAGGYEQYF.

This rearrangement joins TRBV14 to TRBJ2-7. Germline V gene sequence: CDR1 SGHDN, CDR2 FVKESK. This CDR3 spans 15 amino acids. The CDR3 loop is CASSQGVIGPYEQYF.

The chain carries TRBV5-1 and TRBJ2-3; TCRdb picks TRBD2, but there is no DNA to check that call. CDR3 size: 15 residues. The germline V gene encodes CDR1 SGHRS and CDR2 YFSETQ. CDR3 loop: CASSPQERSTDTQYF.

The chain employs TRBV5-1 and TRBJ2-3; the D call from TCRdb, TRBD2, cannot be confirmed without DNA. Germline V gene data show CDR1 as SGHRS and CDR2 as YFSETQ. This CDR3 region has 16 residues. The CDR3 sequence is CASSRRASGSSDTQYF.

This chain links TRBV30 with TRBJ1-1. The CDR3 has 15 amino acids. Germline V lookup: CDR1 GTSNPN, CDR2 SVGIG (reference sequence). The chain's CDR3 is CAWSIRVGPNTEAFF. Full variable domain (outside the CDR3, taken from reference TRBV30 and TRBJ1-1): SQTIHQWPATLVQPVGSPLSLECTVEGTSNPNLYWYRQAAGRGLQLLFYSVGIGQISSEVPQNLSASRPQDRQFILSSKKLLLSDSGFYLCAWSIRVGPNTEAFFGQGTRLTVV.

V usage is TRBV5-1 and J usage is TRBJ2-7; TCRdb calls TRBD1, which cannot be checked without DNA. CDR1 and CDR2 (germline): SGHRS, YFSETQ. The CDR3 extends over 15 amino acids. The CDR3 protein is CASSLLTGPIYEQYF.

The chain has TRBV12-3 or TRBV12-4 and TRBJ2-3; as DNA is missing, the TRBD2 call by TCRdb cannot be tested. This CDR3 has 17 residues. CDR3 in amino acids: CASSAGSIHRRTDTQYF.

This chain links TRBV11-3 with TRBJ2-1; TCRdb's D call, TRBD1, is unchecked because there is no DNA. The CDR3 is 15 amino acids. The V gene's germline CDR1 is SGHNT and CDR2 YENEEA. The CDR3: CASSETGLRDNEQFF.

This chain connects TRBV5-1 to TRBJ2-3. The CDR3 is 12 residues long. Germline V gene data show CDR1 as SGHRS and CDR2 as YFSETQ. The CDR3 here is CASRSSTDTQYF.

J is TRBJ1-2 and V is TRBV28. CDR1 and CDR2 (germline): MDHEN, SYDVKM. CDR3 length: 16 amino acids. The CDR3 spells CASSSPVQSRGGSYTF.

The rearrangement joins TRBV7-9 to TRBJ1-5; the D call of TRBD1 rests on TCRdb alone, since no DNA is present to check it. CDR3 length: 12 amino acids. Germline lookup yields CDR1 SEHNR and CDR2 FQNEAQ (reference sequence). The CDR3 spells CASRQGRGPQHF.

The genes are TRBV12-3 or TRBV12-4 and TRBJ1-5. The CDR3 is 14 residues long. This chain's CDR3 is CASSYGPSNQPQHF.

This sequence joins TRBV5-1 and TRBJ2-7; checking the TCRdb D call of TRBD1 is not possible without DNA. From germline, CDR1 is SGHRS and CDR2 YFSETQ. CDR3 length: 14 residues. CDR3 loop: CASSREGQGYEQYF.

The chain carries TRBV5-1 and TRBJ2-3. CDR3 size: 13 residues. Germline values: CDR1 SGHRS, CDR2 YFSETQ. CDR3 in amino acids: CASSLDQPDTQYF.